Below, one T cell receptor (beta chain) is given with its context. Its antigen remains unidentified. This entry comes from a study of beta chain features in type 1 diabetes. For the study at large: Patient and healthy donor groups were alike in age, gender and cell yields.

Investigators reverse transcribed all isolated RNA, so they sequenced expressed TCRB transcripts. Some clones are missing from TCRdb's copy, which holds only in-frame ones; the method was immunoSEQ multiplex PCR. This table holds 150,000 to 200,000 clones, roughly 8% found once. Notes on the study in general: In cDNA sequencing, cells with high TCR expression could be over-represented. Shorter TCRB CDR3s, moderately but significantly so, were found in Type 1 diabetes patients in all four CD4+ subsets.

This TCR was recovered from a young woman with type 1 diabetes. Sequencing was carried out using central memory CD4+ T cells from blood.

This CDR3 is CASSLAQGPYEQYF. The CDR3 DNA follows: TGTGCCAGCAGCTTAGCGCAGGGGCCCTACGAGCAGTACTTC. V and J are TRBV11-2 and TRBJ2-7; tentatively, D is TRBD1 (6 bases). CDR1 and CDR2 (germline): SGHAT, FQNNGV. The CDR3 length is 14 residues. The germline V and J ends were trimmed by 1 base and 2 bases, with 9 bases remaining between them.